Here is one T cell receptor (beta chain) with its context. Its antigen is not yet known. No base quality information exists; no much larger clone differs at one position. The sample belongs to a study of blood T cell repertoires in COVID-19 (dated by TCRdb to about 2020). Background for the entire study: Samples from collaborators originated in the United States, Italy and Spain and spanned both the acute and convalescent phases of COVID-19. The samples were drawn from the first 160 participants of the ongoing ImmuneRACE study and from some 1,300 subjects provided by 6 global collaborators. The prospective study material was composed of cDNA or gDNA derived from T cells, B-cell-depleted T cells, or PBMCs. The dataset comprised deeply sampled blood TCRbeta repertoires from subjects exposed to, actively infected with, or recovered from COVID-19. The repertoires were made available in a free public database intended to serve as a resource for research on the immune response to SARS-CoV-2. Where available, HLA class I and class II types were taken from metadata supplied by the sample provider and were not determined by assay-based typing. A de-identified subject ID, COVID-19 status, age in years and sex were almost always included in the sample metadata.

One collaborating source in Seattle enrolled patients during active infection and followed them longitudinally through the course of disease. The collaborating institutions used their own protocols to collect whole blood in K2EDTA tubes. For TCRbeta analysis, collaborators shipped samples as frozen whole blood, isolated PBMCs, or DNA extracted from either of those sample types. The CDR3 goes from the cysteine to the phenylalanine over 14 residues. Only CDR3 DNA remains: 42 bases, in frame from the first base. CDR1 and CDR2, per the germline V gene, are SGHRS and YFSETQ. V is shortened by 6 bases, J by 3 bases, and the region joining them spans 14 bases. TCRbeta CDR3 regions were amplified from genomic DNA using the immunoSEQ Assay, a bias-controlled multiplex PCR. Regarding the original processing steps: The number of nucleated cells in each sample was estimated by amplification of reference gene primers within the assay. To quantify the absolute abundance of each unique TCRbeta CDR3 rearrangement, sequence reads were collapsed and filtered. Productive Simpson clonality was computed per sample as the square root of Simpson's diversity index over productive rearrangements. TCRdb took this table from immuneACCESS and kept in-frame rearrangements with V and J called. Such tables lack part of the clones; where checked against another copy, unresolved V genes explain under half of the gap, and the rest is unexplained. V and J calls and clone size are given by that table; D and trimming were obtained from the DNA. The sample contains some 140,000 clones, 70% to 85% of them found a single time. 0.63% of the sample is in the top ten clones.

The research as a whole found: The quantity of clinical and demographic metadata differed by source and by participant and was supplied without curation.

Sample: peripheral blood. The V gene is TRBV5-1 and the J gene is TRBJ2-3; possibly the D gene is TRBD1, per 5 matching bases. This clonotype was sampled from a man in his sixties with COVID-19, enrolled during active disease. The encoded CDR3 is CASNGQGITDTQYF. The DNA sequence is given as TGCGCCAGCAATGGCCAGGGCATAACAGATACGCAGTATTTT. The reference TRBV5-1 and TRBJ2-3 proteins fill in what lies around the CDR3, so the full variable domain reads KAGVTQTPRYLIKTRGQQVTLSCSPISGHRSVSWYQQTPGQGLQFLFEYFSETQRNKGNFPGRFSGRQFSNSRSEMNVSTLELGDSALYLCASNGQGITDTQYFGPGTRLTVL.